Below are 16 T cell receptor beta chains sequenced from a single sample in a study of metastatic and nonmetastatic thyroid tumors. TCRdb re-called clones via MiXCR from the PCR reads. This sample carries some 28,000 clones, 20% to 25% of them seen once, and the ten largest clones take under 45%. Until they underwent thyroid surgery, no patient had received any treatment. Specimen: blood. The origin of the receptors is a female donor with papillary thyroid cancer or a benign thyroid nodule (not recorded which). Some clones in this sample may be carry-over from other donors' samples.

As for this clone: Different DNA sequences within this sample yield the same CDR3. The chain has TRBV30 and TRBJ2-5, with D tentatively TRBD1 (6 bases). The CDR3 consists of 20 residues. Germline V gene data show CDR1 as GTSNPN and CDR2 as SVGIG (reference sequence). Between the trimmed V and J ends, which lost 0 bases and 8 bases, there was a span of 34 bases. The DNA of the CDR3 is TGTGCCTGGAGTGTACAGGGCAGGGAAGGAAGGTCTTTTTTTCGGGAAACCCAGTACTTC. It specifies CAWSVQGREGRSFFRETQYF. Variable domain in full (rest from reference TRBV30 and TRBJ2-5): SQTIHQWPATLVQPVGSPLSLECTVEGTSNPNLYWYRQAAGRGLQLLFYSVGIGQISSEVPQNLSASRPQDRQFILSSKKLLLSDSGFYLCAWSVQGREGRSFFRETQYFGPGTRLLVL.

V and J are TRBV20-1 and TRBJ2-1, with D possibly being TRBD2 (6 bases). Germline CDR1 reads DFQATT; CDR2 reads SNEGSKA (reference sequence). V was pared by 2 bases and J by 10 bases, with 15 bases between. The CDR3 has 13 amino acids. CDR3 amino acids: CSARHREPFEQFF. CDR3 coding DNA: TGCAGTGCTAGACACCGGGAGCCATTCGAGCAGTTCTTC.

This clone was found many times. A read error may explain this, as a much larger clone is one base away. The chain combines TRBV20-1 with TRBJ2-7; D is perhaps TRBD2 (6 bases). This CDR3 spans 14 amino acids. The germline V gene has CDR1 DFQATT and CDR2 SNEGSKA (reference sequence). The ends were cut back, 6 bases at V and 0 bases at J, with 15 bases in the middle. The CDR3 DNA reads TGCAGTGCAACCCGGGACTTCGGCTCCTACGAGCAGTACTTC. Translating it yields CSATRDFGSYEQYF.

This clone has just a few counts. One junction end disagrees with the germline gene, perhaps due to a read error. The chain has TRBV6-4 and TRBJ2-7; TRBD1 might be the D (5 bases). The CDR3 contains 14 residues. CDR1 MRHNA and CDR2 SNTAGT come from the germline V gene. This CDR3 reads CASRTSTGLYEQYF. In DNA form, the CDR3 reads TGTGCTAGCAGGACGTCCACAGGTCTATACGAGCAGTACTTC.

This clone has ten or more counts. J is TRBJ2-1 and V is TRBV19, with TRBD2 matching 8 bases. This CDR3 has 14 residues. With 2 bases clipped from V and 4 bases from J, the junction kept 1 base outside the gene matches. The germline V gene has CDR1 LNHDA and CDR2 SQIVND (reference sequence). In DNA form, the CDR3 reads TGTGCCAGTAGTATACAGCGGGGGTACAATGAGCAGTTCTTC. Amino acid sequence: CASSIQRGYNEQFF. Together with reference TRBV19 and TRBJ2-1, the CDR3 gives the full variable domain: DGGITQSPKYLFRKEGQNVTLSCEQNLNHDAMYWYRQDPGQGLRLIYYSQIVNDFQKGDIAEGYSVSREKKESFPLTVTSAQKNPTAFYLCASSIQRGYNEQFFGPGTRLTVL.

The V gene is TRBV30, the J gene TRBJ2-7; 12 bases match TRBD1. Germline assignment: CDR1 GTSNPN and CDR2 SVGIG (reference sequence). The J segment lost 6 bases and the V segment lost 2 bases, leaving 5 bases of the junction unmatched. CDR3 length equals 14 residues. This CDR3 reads CAWSIGTGGGEQYF. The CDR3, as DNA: TGTGCCTGGAGTATTGGGACAGGGGGCGGCGAGCAGTACTTC.

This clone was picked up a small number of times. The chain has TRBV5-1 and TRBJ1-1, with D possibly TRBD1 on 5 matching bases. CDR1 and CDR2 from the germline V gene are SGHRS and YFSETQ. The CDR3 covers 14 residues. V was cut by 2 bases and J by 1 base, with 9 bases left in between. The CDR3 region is CASSLWGGNTEAFF. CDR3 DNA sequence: TGCGCCAGCAGCTTATGGGGGGGGAACACTGAAGCTTTCTTT. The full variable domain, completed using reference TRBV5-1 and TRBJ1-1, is KAGVTQTPRYLIKTRGQQVTLSCSPISGHRSVSWYQQTPGQGLQFLFEYFSETQRNKGNFPGRFSGRQFSNSRSEMNVSTLELGDSALYLCASSLWGGNTEAFFGQGTRLTVV.

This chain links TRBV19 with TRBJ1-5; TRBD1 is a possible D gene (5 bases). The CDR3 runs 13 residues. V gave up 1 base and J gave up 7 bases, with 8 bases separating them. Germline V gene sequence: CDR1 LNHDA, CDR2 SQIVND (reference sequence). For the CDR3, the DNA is TGTGCCAGTAGTATAGGAGGGGAGCAGCCCCAGCATTTT. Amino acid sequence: CASSIGGEQPQHF.

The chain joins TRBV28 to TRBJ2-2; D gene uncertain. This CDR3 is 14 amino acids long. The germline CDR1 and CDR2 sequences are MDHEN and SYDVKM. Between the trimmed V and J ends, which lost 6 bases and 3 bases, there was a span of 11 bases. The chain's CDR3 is CASRRALDTGELFF. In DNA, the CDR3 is TGTGCCAGCAGAAGGGCCTTAGACACCGGGGAGCTGTTTTTT.

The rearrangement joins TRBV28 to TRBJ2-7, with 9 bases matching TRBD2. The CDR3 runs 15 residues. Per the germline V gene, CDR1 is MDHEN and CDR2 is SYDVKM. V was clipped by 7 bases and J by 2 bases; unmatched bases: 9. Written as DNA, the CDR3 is TGTGCCAGCACCCCCTTAGGCGGGAGGGCCTACGAGCAGTACTTC. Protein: CASTPLGGRAYEQYF. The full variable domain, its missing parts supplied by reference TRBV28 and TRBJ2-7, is DVKVTQSSRYLVKRTGEKVFLECVQDMDHENMFWYRQDPGLGLRLIYFSYDVKMKEKGDIPEGYSVSREKKERFSLILESASTNQTSMYLCASTPLGGRAYEQYFGPGTRLTVT.

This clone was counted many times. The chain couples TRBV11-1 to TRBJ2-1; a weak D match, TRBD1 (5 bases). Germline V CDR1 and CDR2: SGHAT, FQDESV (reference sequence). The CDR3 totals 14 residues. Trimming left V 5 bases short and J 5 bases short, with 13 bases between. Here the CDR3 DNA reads TGTGCCAGCAGCCCACAGGACGGAAACAATGAGCAGTTCTTC. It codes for CASSPQDGNNEQFF.

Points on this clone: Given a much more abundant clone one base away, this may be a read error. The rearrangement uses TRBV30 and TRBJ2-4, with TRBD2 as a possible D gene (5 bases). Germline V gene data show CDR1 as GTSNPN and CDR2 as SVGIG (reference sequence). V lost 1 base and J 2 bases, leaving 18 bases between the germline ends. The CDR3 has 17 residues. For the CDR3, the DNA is TGTGCCTGGAGTGGAGACGGACTTGATTCGTCCAAAAACATTCAGTACTTC. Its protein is CAWSGDGLDSSKNIQYF.

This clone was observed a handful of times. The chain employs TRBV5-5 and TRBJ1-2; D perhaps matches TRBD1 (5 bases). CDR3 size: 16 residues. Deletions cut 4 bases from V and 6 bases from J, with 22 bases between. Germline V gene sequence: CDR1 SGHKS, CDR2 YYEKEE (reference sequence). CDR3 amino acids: CASSLKSQDFLHGYTF. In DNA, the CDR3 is TGTGCCAGCAGCCTAAAATCACAGGATTTTTTGCATGGCTACACCTTC.

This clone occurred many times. The CDR3: CASSREGPGTGELFF. CDR3 nucleotide sequence: TGTGCCAGCAGCCGAGAGGGACCAGGGACCGGGGAGCTGTTTTTT. The chain links TRBV11-2 to TRBJ2-2, with D tentatively TRBD1 or TRBD2 (5 bases each). The germline V gene encodes CDR1 SGHAT and CDR2 FQNNGV. V lost 5 bases, J lost 5 bases, and 15 bases lay in between. The length of the CDR3 is 15 residues.

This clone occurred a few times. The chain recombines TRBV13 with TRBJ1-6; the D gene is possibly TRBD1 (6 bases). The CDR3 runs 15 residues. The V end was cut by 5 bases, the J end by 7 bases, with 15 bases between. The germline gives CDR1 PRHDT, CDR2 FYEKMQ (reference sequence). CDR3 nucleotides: TGTGCCAGCAGCCCCCAGGGGAATAAGAATTCACCCCTCCACTTT. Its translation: CASSPQGNKNSPLHF.

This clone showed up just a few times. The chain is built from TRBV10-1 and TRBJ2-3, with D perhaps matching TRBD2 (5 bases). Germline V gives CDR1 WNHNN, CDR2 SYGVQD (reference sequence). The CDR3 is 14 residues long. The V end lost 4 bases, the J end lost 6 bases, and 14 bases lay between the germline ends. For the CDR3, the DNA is TGCGCCAGCAGTGGCGAACGGGATGGGGATACGCAGTATTTT. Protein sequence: CASSGERDGDTQYF.